This TCR beta chain was found in a study of CD8+ T cells in alopecia areata. Study information: Treatment of the treated patients consisted of oral tofacitinib, 5 to 10 mg twice daily. General study results and limits: The study found that many expanded lesional clones persisted in scalp and blood during tofacitinib.

Following RNA extraction, reverse transcription yielded cDNA that acted as the sequencing template. Clones were read by immunoSEQ multiplex PCR, and TCRdb kept only the in-frame ones, dropping some. This sample has approximately 170,000 clones; 50% to 65% occur once, and the top ten carry approximately 15%. This sample's treatment: oral pan-JAK inhibitor, 5-10 mg twice daily. The CDR3 has 13 residues. The V and J ends lost 3 bases and 3 bases respectively, with 9 bases between them. Looked up from germline, CDR1 is SQVTM and CDR2 is ANQGSEA. Comments on this clone: The antigen is undetermined.

This specimen was CD4+ T cells sorted from blood, taken at week 24, from a patient treated with tofacitinib. The receptor was isolated from a human donor with alopecia areata. This chain joins TRBV29-1 and TRBJ1-5; D gene ambiguous. The CDR3 DNA is TGCAGCGTTGATTCGGGTCTCAATCAGCCCCAGCATTTT. Its translation is CSVDSGLNQPQHF.